Included here is one T cell receptor (beta chain) sequence, with context. Its antigen remains unidentified. This sample stems from a study of T cell responses to AZD1222 COVID-19 vaccine. Overall study: Analyses pooled second doses at about 4 or about 12 weeks.

Germline lookup yields CDR1 MDHEN and CDR2 SYDVKM. The CDR3 contains 15 residues. Trimming left V 6 bases short and J 7 bases short, with 16 bases between. Clones were read by immunoSEQ multiplex PCR, and TCRdb kept only the in-frame ones, dropping some. The sample lists some 150,000 clones; about 94% were seen once. Overall study findings and caveats: Baseline serology detected seropositivity in only six AZD1222 recipients. The study found vaccine-associated CD4 TCRs spanning spike, dominant at 160-218 and 743-854. Clonal diversity may have been underestimated in mostly white British donors.

Sequences were derived from peripheral blood, sampled on day 0 of AZD1222 vaccination. The clonotype comes from an adult in good health. The chain carries TRBV28 and TRBJ1-6; tentative D call: TRBD1 (6 bases). In DNA form, the CDR3 reads TGTGCCAGCAGGTCCCCGGGGGCGGGAAATTCACCCCTCCACTTT. It translates to CASRSPGAGNSPLHF.